A selection of T cell receptor beta chains follows, all from one sample in a study of monozygotic twins with cystic fibrosis. Profiling relied on immunoSEQ multiplex PCR, and the TCRdb table lists in-frame clones only, not all of them. The profile shows 30,000 to 35,000 clones, more than 60% of them singletons. The material sequenced was blood. These receptors were collected from a girl between 10 and 17 years old with cystic fibrosis. Each CDR3 is given with its conserved first and last residue. A D gene is named only where the DNA matches it firmly. The size of a clone is reported for some rows only, either as once, few or many, or as a class for expanded clones.

J gene	V gene	clone size	D gene	CDR3 DNA	CDR3 protein
TRBJ2-7	TRBV5-8	-	TRBD2	TGTGCCAGCAGCCATCGGACTAGAAATAACGAGCAGTACTTC	CASSHRTRNNEQYF
TRBJ1-2	TRBV4-3	-	TRBD1	TGCGCCAGCAGCCCCCGGACAGGGGATGGCTACACCTTC	CASSPRTGDGYTF
TRBJ2-3	TRBV28	-	-	TGTGCCAGCAGTTCGCGGACCGTATTGGATACGCAGTATTTT	CASSSRTVLDTQYF
TRBJ2-3	TRBV5-4	-	-	TGTGCCAGCGAGGTGGGCGGCAGCACAGATACGCAGTATTTT	CASEVGGSTDTQYF
TRBJ2-2	TRBV19	-	-	TGTGCCAGTAATCAGGAGGGTCCCGGGGAGCTGTTTTTT	CASNQEGPGELFF
TRBJ2-7	TRBV2	-	-	TGTGCCAGCATGGGCGGCCCGACCTACGAGCAGTACTTC	CASMGGPTYEQYF
TRBJ2-5	TRBV7-9	-	-	TGTGCCAGCAGCTTAGATGAAGGCCTAGCTCGGGAGACCCAGTACTTC	CASSLDEGLARETQYF
TRBJ2-1	TRBV4-3	-	TRBD2	TGCGCCAGCAGCCAAGATTATCGCGGGAGGGGCCGCAATGAGCAGTTCTTC	CASSQDYRGRGRNEQFF
TRBJ2-7	TRBV28	-	TRBD2	TGTGCCAGCGCGGGAGGATCATTCTCGGAGCAGTACTTC	CASAGGSFSEQYF
TRBJ1-2	TRBV4-1	-	-	TGCGCCAGCAGCCAAAACAGAAAGACGGATACTAACTATGGCTACACCTTC	CASSQNRKTDTNYGYTF
TRBJ2-3	TRBV27	-	TRBD2	TGTGCCAGCAGTATCCAGACCGGGACTAGCGGGAGCACAGATACGCAGTATTTT	CASSIQTGTSGSTDTQYF
TRBJ2-7	TRBV4-3	-	TRBD2	TGCGCCAGCAGCCAAGATTCCAGACTAGCGGGGACCTACGAGCAGTACTTC	CASSQDSRLAGTYEQYF
TRBJ1-2	TRBV5-4	few	-	TGTGCCAGCAGCCCTCCCGACGGTTATGGCTACACCTTC	CASSPPDGYGYTF
TRBJ1-5	TRBV2	few	TRBD1	TGTGCCAGCAGGAGTGGACAGGGCCTCCAGCCCCAGCATTTT	CASRSGQGLQPQHF
TRBJ2-2	TRBV9	-	TRBD2	TGTGCCAGCAGCTCGCCCAATAGCGGGAGAATGGGCGGGGAGCTGTTTTTT	CASSSPNSGRMGGELFF
TRBJ2-1	TRBV6-5	-	-	TGTGCCAGCAGCCCGCCCCGGGGAAATTACAATGAGCAGTTCTTC	CASSPPRGNYNEQFF
TRBJ1-1	TRBV18	-	-	TGTGCCAGCTCATCCACGGGGGAGGGCACTGAAGCTTTCTTT	CASSSTGEGTEAFF
TRBJ2-7	TRBV7-8	-	TRBD2	TGTGCCAGCAGCGTAATAGCGGGTTACGAGCAGTACTTC	CASSVIAGYEQYF
TRBJ1-5	TRBV19	-	-	TGTGCCAGTAGTTGGACAGTCAATCAGCCCCAGCATTTT	CASSWTVNQPQHF
TRBJ1-2	TRBV4-3	-	-	TGCGCCAGCAGCCAAGATCGGGGACACGGTTTCACCTTC	CASSQDRGHGFTF
TRBJ1-2	TRBV29-1	-	-	TGCAGCGTTGGCTGGGGCAGAACGGATGGCTACACCTTC	CSVGWGRTDGYTF
TRBJ2-4	TRBV5-1	-	-	TGCGCCAGCAGCGGATATCCGGGGGTCAACATTCAGTACTTC	CASSGYPGVNIQYF
TRBJ1-4	TRBV4-3	-	TRBD1	TGCGCCAGCAGCCTGGGGACAGGGAGTGAAAAACTGTTTTTT	CASSLGTGSEKLFF
TRBJ2-1	TRBV19	-	-	TGTGCCAGTAGTACGGCGGGTCCAATCTACAATGAGCAGTTCTTC	CASSTAGPIYNEQFF
TRBJ2-5	TRBV7-2	-	-	TGTGCCAGCAGCCCCCCTAGTGCACCTGACTACGAGACCCAGTACTTC	CASSPPSAPDYETQYF
TRBJ2-3	TRBV18	-	TRBD2	TGTGCCAGCTCACCGCTAGCGGGAAACACAGATACGCAGTATTTT	CASSPLAGNTDTQYF
TRBJ2-1	TRBV29-1	-	TRBD2	TGCAGCGTTGGCGTGACTAGCGAACCGAATGAGCAGTTCTTC	CSVGVTSEPNEQFF
TRBJ2-1	TRBV7-2	-	TRBD2	TGTGCCAGCAGCCGCCGGCCTAGCGGGAGTCGGCATGAGCAGTTCTTC	CASSRRPSGSRHEQFF
TRBJ2-3	TRBV18	-	-	TGTGCCAGCTCACCTACTGGCGGACGCACAGATACGCAGTATTTT	CASSPTGGRTDTQYF
TRBJ1-1	TRBV6-6	-	-	TGTGCCAGCAGTTTCTCATCACCCGGAGTAGCTTTCTTT	CASSFSSPGVAFF
TRBJ2-5	TRBV19	once	TRBD1	TGTGCCAGATCGACAGGGGAAAAAGAGACCCAGTACTTC	CARSTGEKETQYF
TRBJ2-5	TRBV4-2	few	-	TGTGCCAGCAGCCAAGATTGGGGGGAGACCCAGTACTTC	CASSQDWGETQYF
TRBJ1-2	TRBV28	-	-	TGTGCCAGCAGTTTCGGGAATGGCTACACCTTC	CASSFGNGYTF